The rows below give T cell receptor beta chains drawn from one sample of a study of CD8+ T cells in alopecia areata. The table came from immunoSEQ multiplex PCR; TCRdb's copy has only in-frame clones and leaves some out. The repertoire holds more than 9,000 clones, with approximately 61% as singletons. Sequenced sample: skin. These receptor sequences come from a human donor with alopecia areata. Both conserved end residues are trimmed from each CDR3.

TRBJ2-4	TRBV5-4	ASSLAGKNIQY
TRBJ2-3	TRBV19	ASSELGGAQY
TRBJ1-4	TRBV4-3	ASRPGALGEKLF
TRBJ1-1	TRBV9	ASSGRDRGNTEAF
TRBJ1-2	TRBV25-1	ASSESVGQGAGGYT
TRBJ2-2	TRBV6-4	ASSALARINGELF
TRBJ2-7	TRBV5-1	ASSFTGDLYEQY
TRBJ2-1	TRBV19	ASSRSRGGGTSSYNEQF
TRBJ1-5	TRBV7-5	ARSLVQGSPLGLNQPQH
TRBJ1-2	TRBV29-1	SVEEGRWGNYGYT
-	TRBV13	ASSSAGQGGYEQY
TRBJ2-5	TRBV11-2	ASRTPGQQETQY
TRBJ2-7	TRBV4-3	ASSQGWTSGGADEQY
TRBJ2-1	TRBV7-8	ASSSQPASDNEQF
TRBJ2-1	TRBV5-6	ASSFGRGSYNEQF
TRBJ1-6	TRBV5-1	ASSGGSYSYNSPLH
TRBJ2-2	TRBV5-1	ASSEGGYTGELF
TRBJ2-3	TRBV11-2	ASSLVGQGADTQY
TRBJ2-3	TRBV2	ASSRGTGGRDTQY
TRBJ2-1	TRBV27	ASSLRLGASGPYNEQF
TRBJ1-6	TRBV7-3	ASSIRETSPLH
TRBJ2-2	TRBV19	ASRTSGRAGELF
TRBJ1-1	TRBV2	ASSPTESEAF
TRBJ1-1	TRBV29-1	SVLGQNTEAF
TRBJ1-5	TRBV7-2	ASSRQANQPQH
TRBJ2-1	TRBV11-3	ASSLGQGAENEQF
TRBJ2-7	TRBV4-3	ASSQGLSLAVYEQY
TRBJ1-1	TRBV28	ASSLIANLEAF
TRBJ1-5	TRBV7-2	ASSSDSNQPQH
TRBJ1-5	TRBV5-4	ASSLEGGAGSNQPQH
-	TRBV5-4	ASSLALASPYEQY
TRBJ1-1	TRBV28	ASSSSTGWYTEAF
TRBJ2-1	TRBV7-9	ASSLLGLGPYNEQF
TRBJ2-7	TRBV10-2	ATNPTSGTYEQY
TRBJ2-1	TRBV6-5	ASSQQTGYNEQF
TRBJ1-1	TRBV18	ASSAGAQGATKAF
TRBJ2-1	TRBV5-1	ASSSRQDGNNEQF
TRBJ2-5	TRBV6-6	ASSRNQGGEETQY
TRBJ2-7	TRBV30	AWMEDSYEQY
TRBJ2-5	TRBV6-6	ASSYPVGRGQETQY
TRBJ1-2	TRBV28	ATTPQGAPSYT
TRBJ2-7	TRBV29-1	SVWTGYEQY
TRBJ2-6	TRBV18	ASSSRTGGISGANVLT
TRBJ1-2	TRBV28	ASSGPRGAYGYT
TRBJ1-2	TRBV2	ACAGINNYGYT
TRBJ1-4	TRBV28	ASSLEGGVREKLF
TRBJ2-1	TRBV29-1	SVVYPPRGAGDKTSANEQF
TRBJ1-3	TRBV7-8	ASSTYTGTTIY